The present T cell receptor (beta chain) was sequenced within a study of blood T cell repertoires in COVID-19. Study background: Donors in the United States, Italy and Spain gave samples during acute or convalescent COVID-19. PBMCs, B-cell-depleted T cells, or T cells were the source of the cDNA or gDNA that made up the material.

Trimming pared 6 bases from V and 3 bases from J, leaving 6 bases between. CDR3 size: 12 residues. Per germline, CDR1 MNHEY and CDR2 SVGAGI. As originally analysed: Estimation of nucleated cell counts was performed using reference gene primer amplification. Assay: immunoSEQ multiplex PCR; the TCRdb copy retains only in-frame clones and omits some. The V and J calls and clone size are taken from that table; D and trimming were inferred from the DNA. The repertoire holds around 200,000 clones, with around three quarters as singletons. The V and J genes are TRBV6-5 and TRBJ2-1; D ambiguous. This clonotype was obtained from a woman in her 70s with acute or convalescent COVID-19. Sequencing was done on a sample of peripheral blood. CDR3 nucleotide sequence: TGTGCCAGCAGCCCAGACTACAATGAGCAGTTCTTC. Translating it yields CASSPDYNEQFF.